The rows below give T cell receptor beta chains drawn from one sample of a study of blood T cell repertoires in COVID-19. Libraries were prepared by immunoSEQ multiplex PCR; TCRdb keeps only in-frame clonotypes and omits some of them. The data hold around 11,000 clones, with roughly 76% observed a single time. Material for sequencing was peripheral blood. The receptors come from a man between 65 and 85 years old with active COVID-19. CDR3s include the opening cysteine and the closing phenylalanine or tryptophan. D genes are given only for firm matches.

j_call,v_call,d_call,cdr3_aa
TRBJ2-2,TRBV5-1,TRBD2,CASSPGHSGGGTGELFF
TRBJ2-7,TRBV7-2,TRBD1,CASSRARDRDTYEQYF
TRBJ2-2,TRBV5-1,NA,CASSLTVPAGTGELFF
TRBJ2-3,TRBV6-1,TRBD2,CASSVTQLAGAPGRDTQYF
TRBJ2-5,TRBV7-3,NA,CASSFAGEETQYF
TRBJ1-5,TRBV27,TRBD1,CASSFDRGLQPQHF
TRBJ2-6,TRBV18,TRBD2,CASSPKAGGANVLTF
TRBJ2-1,TRBV5-4,TRBD2,CASSPGLAGNEQFF
TRBJ2-7,TRBV11-2,TRBD1,CASSHGQGQLYEQYF
TRBJ2-1,TRBV27,NA,CASTRTTFGEQFF
TRBJ2-7,TRBV29-1,NA,CSVEDRGKGYEQYF
TRBJ2-7,TRBV6-5,NA,CGSEGVEQYF
TRBJ2-7,TRBV7-2,TRBD1,CASSFRTGAFPYEQYF
TRBJ2-1,TRBV9,TRBD2,CASSLSGGSYNEQFF
TRBJ1-2,TRBV4-3,TRBD1,CASSQDRLRGGYTF
TRBJ1-6,TRBV30,NA,CAARVAGDNSPLHF
TRBJ2-7,TRBV6-5,TRBD2,CASTRLAGYEQYF
TRBJ2-5,TRBV28,NA,CASKEGGVQETQYF
TRBJ2-1,TRBV2,TRBD2,CASMASGYEQFF
TRBJ1-2,TRBV25-1,NA,CASSADLGTNYGYTF
TRBJ1-4,TRBV2,NA,CASSPGLNEKLFF
TRBJ2-7,TRBV9,TRBD1,CASSPRQGNYEQYF
TRBJ1-2,TRBV2,NA,CASSDLGGTTRYGYTF
TRBJ2-6,TRBV2,TRBD2,CASSLSGGSGANVLTF
TRBJ2-3,TRBV27,NA,CASSSGDLTDTQYF
TRBJ1-5,TRBV6-5,NA,CASSLHRDQPQHF
TRBJ2-7,TRBV28,TRBD1,CASSLSFVTGTSYEQYF
TRBJ2-5,TRBV4-2,NA,CASSQGTRQETQYF
TRBJ2-5,TRBV29-1,NA,CSAGPGTRGETQYF
TRBJ1-2,TRBV11-2,NA,CASSLGPFSGYTF
TRBJ2-7,TRBV18,TRBD1,CASSPREGALGYEQYF
TRBJ2-7,TRBV21-1,NA,CASSAPGGRGAPREQYF
TRBJ2-1,TRBV25-1,TRBD1,CASSGAGTGSNEQFF
TRBJ1-5,TRBV6-6,NA,CASNNQVNQPQHF
TRBJ1-1,TRBV12-3/TRBV12-4,TRBD1,CASRQGAPAEAFF
TRBJ1-6,TRBV3-1/TRBV3-2,NA,CASSDRQGSPLHF
TRBJ2-1,TRBV5-4,NA,CASHTNYNEQFF
TRBJ2-5,TRBV18,TRBD2,CASSRYSSGSQETQYF
TRBJ2-7,TRBV18,NA,CASSPPSGNRYEQYF
TRBJ1-6,TRBV5-5,NA,CASSLGQSNSPLHF
TRBJ2-3,TRBV30,TRBD1,CAWNGQVLTDTQYF
TRBJ2-7,TRBV3-1/TRBV3-2,TRBD2,CASSRSSGGTSYEQYF
TRBJ2-2,TRBV4-2,NA,CASSRGHTATLKSNTGELFF
TRBJ2-1,TRBV5-1,NA,CASSSGGSSYNEQFF
TRBJ2-5,TRBV7-6,TRBD2,CASSRSGGGQETQYF
TRBJ1-2,TRBV28,NA,CASRPQGDYGYTF
TRBJ2-5,TRBV3-1/TRBV3-2,TRBD2,CASSQDSGGLAGTQETQYF
TRBJ2-3,TRBV5-1,NA,CASSTGDFLFNTQYF
TRBJ2-2,TRBV3-1/TRBV3-2,TRBD2,CASSQVTSGGTTGELFF
TRBJ1-4,TRBV11-2,NA,CASSPRGPTNEKLFF
TRBJ2-7,TRBV7-9,NA,CASSLAGFYEQYF